This entry describes one T cell receptor (beta chain). Its antigen is unknown. This sample includes further DNA sequences coding for the same CDR3. Trimming took 5 bases from V and 5 from J, leaving 6 bases between them. The CDR3 runs to 11 residues. Germline V CDR1 and CDR2: SGHAT, FQDESV (reference sequence). The sample belongs to a study of shared clonotypes between healthy human individuals. Study-wide findings and caveats: Blood alone was sampled, and tissue repertoires likely differ. Large depth notwithstanding, sorted-subset sequencing proved incomplete by rarefaction. Represented genetic and exposure-history diversity was restricted by having few donors.

Study processing details: Without quality scores, immunoSEQ junctional reads could not be filtered like full-length reads. TCRdb's table, derived via immunoSEQ multiplex PCR, lists solely in-frame clones and lacks some. From that table come the V and J calls and clone size; the DNA was used to work out D and trimming. There are about 1.1 million clones in the sample; approximately 80% occur only once, and 0.4% to 0.55% lies in the top ten. Sequencing was done on a sample of memory CD4+ T cells from PBMCs. As to subset: CD45RA-negative fraction. The sequence came from a man aged 18-30 years in good health. Some clones in this sample may be carry-over from other donors' samples. V usage is TRBV11-1 and J usage is TRBJ2-5; D is unresolved. In nucleotides, the CDR3 is TGTGCCAGCAGCCTGAGTGAGACCCAGTACTTC. Its protein product is CASSLSETQYF.